The T cell receptor (beta chain) under discussion was sequenced for a study of T cell responses to AZD1222 COVID-19 vaccine. Study results and limitations: The breadth and depth of Spike-specific TCRs increased once two AZD1222 doses had been given. Females made up more of the donors, who were largely white British, and clonal diversity may have come out too low. All repertoire sampling was performed exclusively after the peak T cell response. Only a handful of AZD1222 recipients were seropositive at baseline.

The CDR3 is 11 amino acids. CDR1 and CDR2 from the germline V gene are DFQATT and SNEGSKA (reference sequence). The V end was cut by 2 bases, the J end by 3 bases, with 3 bases between. A note on this clone: What it binds is not known. The identical CDR3 is also encoded by other nucleotide sequences in the sample.

Clones were sequenced by immunoSEQ multiplex PCR, and TCRdb holds only the in-frame ones, with some missing. Altogether around 120,000 clones are present, 85% to 95% being singletons, with the ten largest covering less than 6%. The specimen was peripheral blood, collected 28 days after the second AZD1222 dose. The TCR originated in an adult who received the AZD1222 COVID-19 vaccine. J is TRBJ2-3 and V is TRBV20-1; D is ambiguous. The CDR3 region is CSARPTDTQYF. The CDR3 DNA is TGCAGTGCTAGACCAACAGATACGCAGTATTTT.